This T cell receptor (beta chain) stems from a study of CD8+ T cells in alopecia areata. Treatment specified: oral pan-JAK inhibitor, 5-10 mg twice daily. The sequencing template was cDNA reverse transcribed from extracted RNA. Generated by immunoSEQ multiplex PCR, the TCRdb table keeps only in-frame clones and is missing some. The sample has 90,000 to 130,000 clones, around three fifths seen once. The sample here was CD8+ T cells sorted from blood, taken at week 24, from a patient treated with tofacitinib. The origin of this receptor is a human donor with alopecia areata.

CDR3 DNA: TGTGCCAGCAGCTTCTACAATGAGCAGTTCTTC. Translating gives CASSFYNEQFF. The V and J genes are TRBV7-9 and TRBJ2-1; no clear D. V lost 3 bases and J 3 bases, leaving 0 bases between the germline ends. CDR1 and CDR2 from the germline V gene are SEHNR and FQNEAQ (reference sequence). This CDR3 is built from 11 residues.